One sample yielded the 25 T cell receptor beta chains listed below, sequenced in a study of T cells in Graves' hyperthyroidism and ophthalmopathy. Amplified TCR beta CDR3 regions came from RNA transcripts. Carried out on the TCR CDR3, a first-round RT-PCR used the HTBI primer set. One entry per CDR3 protein, called by TCRdb with MiXCR from the multiplex PCR reads. The sample consists of about 500,000 distinct CDR3 sequences, roughly a sixth of them appearing once. Sequenced input: blood. Receptors were obtained from a woman aged 30 to 39 with Graves' ophthalmopathy.

In this sample, this clonotype turned up many times. The CDR3 is CASSFLTRGRYNEQFF. In DNA form, the CDR3 reads TGTGCCAGCAGTTTTCTCACGAGGGGGCGATACAATGAGCAGTTCTTC. The genes are TRBV28 and TRBJ2-1, with TRBD1 identical over 7 bases. The length of the CDR3 is 16 residues. Germline values: CDR1 MDHEN, CDR2 SYDVKM. The J segment lost 4 bases and the V segment lost 3 bases, leaving 9 bases of the junction unmatched.

The rearrangement uses TRBV20-1 and TRBJ2-7; D uncertain. The CDR3 sequence is 12 residues long. The V and J ends lost 6 bases and 2 bases respectively, with 11 bases between them. CDR1 is DFQATT, CDR2 SNEGSKA, per germline (reference sequence). This CDR3 is CSARRSPYEQYF. The DNA of the CDR3 is TGCAGTGCGAGGCGGAGTCCCTACGAGCAGTACTTC.

V usage is TRBV6-5 and J usage is TRBJ2-3; D is perhaps TRBD2 (7 bases). Germline V gene sequence: CDR1 MNHEY, CDR2 SVGAGI. The CDR3 runs 18 residues. The V gene lost 0 bases and the J gene lost 2 bases, with 18 bases spanning the gap. CDR3 nucleotide sequence: TGTGCCAGCAGTTACTCGATAGTTTTTGCGGGGGCCACAGATACGCAGTATTTT. It translates to CASSYSIVFAGATDTQYF.

The J gene is TRBJ2-1, the V gene TRBV20-1; 12 bases align to TRBD2. J was trimmed by 7 bases and V by 0 bases; bases with no gene match: 16. The CDR3 runs 19 residues. CDR1 DFQATT and CDR2 SNEGSKA come from the germline V gene (reference sequence). The CDR3, as DNA: TGCAGTGCTAGAGATAATACTAGCGGGAGGATACCACTTTGGAATGAGCAGTTCTTC. It is translated as CSARDNTSGRIPLWNEQFF.

At least ten counts were recorded for this clonotype. The chain links TRBV11-2 to TRBJ2-1; weak D call: TRBD2 (6 bases). V was cut by 3 bases and J by 0 bases, with 12 bases left in between. There are 16 residues in the CDR3. From germline, CDR1 is SGHAT and CDR2 FQNNGV. DNA of the CDR3: TGTGCCAGCAGCTTTATCGGGGGAAGCTCCTACAATGAGCAGTTCTTC. This codes for CASSFIGGSSYNEQFF.

The chain combines TRBV5-1 with TRBJ2-1; tentatively, D is TRBD1 or TRBD2 (5 bases each). The CDR3 has 15 amino acids. Trimming removed 0 bases from V and 4 bases from J, with 11 bases in between. From germline, CDR1 is SGHRS and CDR2 YFSETQ. The CDR3 nucleotides are TGCGCCAGCAGCTTGGTGGGGGAGAGTTACAATGAGCAGTTCTTC. This gives the protein CASSLVGESYNEQFF.

This clonotype appeared a few times. This sequence joins TRBV10-3 and TRBJ2-1, with TRBD2 matching 11 bases. This CDR3 comprises 15 residues. CDR1 and CDR2 (germline): ENHRY, SYGVKD. Germline trimming cut 8 bases from V and 3 bases from J; bases unmatched to any gene: 6. CDR3 amino acids: CAIATGTSGYNEQFF. The CDR3 bases are TGTGCCATCGCAACCGGGACTAGCGGCTACAATGAGCAGTTCTTC.

The V call is TRBV20-1, the J call TRBJ1-3, with D perhaps TRBD1 (5 bases). This CDR3 comprises 14 residues. From germline, CDR1 is DFQATT and CDR2 SNEGSKA (reference sequence). Trimming removed 6 bases at V and 0 bases at J, with 12 bases between. The CDR3 DNA reads TGCAGTGCAAGACGGGGGAGCTCTGGAAACACCATATATTTT. This gives the protein CSARRGSSGNTIYF.

The V and J genes are TRBV20-1 and TRBJ2-3; the D call may be TRBD1 or TRBD2 (5 bases each). Looked up from germline, CDR1 is DFQATT and CDR2 is SNEGSKA (reference sequence). The CDR3 covers 15 residues. The V gene lost 3 bases and the J gene lost 0 bases, with 13 bases spanning the gap. CDR3 sequence (DNA): TGCAGTGCTAGGGGAGACAGAGACAGCACAGATACGCAGTATTTT. Translated, it gives CSARGDRDSTDTQYF.

The gene calls are TRBV5-1 and TRBJ2-3, with D perhaps being TRBD1 or TRBD2 (5 bases each). CDR3 length: 15 residues. Trimming took off 4 bases at V and 0 bases at J, with 12 bases between the two ends. Looked up from germline, CDR1 is SGHRS and CDR2 is YFSETQ. DNA of the CDR3: TGCGCCAGCAGCCGGGACGGATTTAGCACAGATACGCAGTATTTT. Translated, it gives CASSRDGFSTDTQYF.

Turning to this clonotype: This may stem from a read error, because a much larger clone lies one nucleotide away. The conserved phenylalanine or tryptophan is not found at the CDR3 terminus, so this likely reflects a read error. The V and J genes are TRBV6-5 and TRBJ2-7; the D gene is possibly TRBD1 (5 bases). The V end was cut by 2 bases, the J end by 1 base, with 12 bases between. Germline CDR1 and CDR2: MNHEY and SVGAGI. This CDR3 region has 15 residues. The CDR3 loop reads CASSYGVGASYEQYS. The CDR3 DNA reads as TGTGCCAGCAGTTACGGTGTAGGGGCTTCCTACGAGCAGTACTCC.

The table lists this clonotype with many counts. V usage is TRBV18 and J usage is TRBJ1-5, with TRBD1 matching 8 bases. Germline V gives CDR1 KGHSH, CDR2 LQKENI. This CDR3 comprises 15 residues. V was clipped by 3 bases and J by 4 bases; unmatched bases: 5. The CDR3 loop reads CASSPRTGTNQPQHF. The CDR3 region has the DNA TGTGCCAGCTCACCCCGGACAGGGACAAATCAGCCCCAGCATTTT.

This clonotype occurred many times. The chain carries TRBV7-2 and TRBJ1-5; D unresolved. Germline-derived CDR1 and CDR2 are SGHTA and FQGNSA. This CDR3 comprises 14 residues. Trimming took off 1 base at V and 7 bases at J, with 11 bases between the two ends. This CDR3 is CASSLDPGFQPQHF. CDR3 bases: TGTGCCAGCAGCTTAGACCCAGGATTCCAGCCCCAGCATTTT.

This clonotype was seen repeatedly, ten times or more. V gene TRBV18 combines with J gene TRBJ1-1; D remains unclear. V shed 2 bases and J shed 0 bases, with 4 bases lying between them. Germline loops: CDR1 KGHSH, CDR2 LQKENI. CDR3 size: 13 residues. The CDR3 reads CASSPGMNTEAFF. Here the CDR3 DNA reads TGTGCCAGCTCACCAGGGATGAACACTGAAGCTTTCTTT.

This clonotype was found many times. The V gene is TRBV28, the J gene TRBJ2-1, with a tentative D call TRBD2 (5 bases). Trimming left V 8 bases short and J 0 bases short, with 11 bases between. The germline CDR1 and CDR2 sequences are MDHEN and SYDVKM. The CDR3 runs to 14 residues. CDR3 DNA: TGTGCCAGCTCAAGGGCGGGCTCCTACAATGAGCAGTTCTTC. As protein: CASSRAGSYNEQFF.

On this clonotype: This may stem from a read error, because a much larger clone lies one nucleotide away. This chain uses TRBV27 with TRBJ2-3; TRBD1 might be the D (5 bases). V lost 5 bases and J 6 bases, leaving 15 bases between the germline ends. CDR3 size: 14 residues. CDR1 MNHEY and CDR2 SMNVEV come from the germline V gene (reference sequence). The CDR3 region is CASSTTGADDTQYF. DNA for the CDR3: TGTGCCAGCAGTACAACAGGCGCGGACGATACGCAGTATTTT.

J is TRBJ2-5 and V is TRBV10-3, with D perhaps matching TRBD1 (5 bases). CDR1 is ENHRY and CDR2 is SYGVKD in the germline V gene. The CDR3 is made up of 15 amino acids. The ends were cut back, 0 bases at V and 2 bases at J, with 10 bases in the middle. The CDR3 nucleotides read TGTGCCATCAGTGAGTCGTTGGGGCTTCAAGAGACCCAGTACTTC. Translation gives CAISESLGLQETQYF.

This clonotype appeared many times. The V gene is TRBV11-2, the J gene TRBJ1-3, with D unclear. Trimming shortened V by 0 bases and J by 0 bases, and 6 bases separated the two germline ends. From germline, CDR1 is SGHAT and CDR2 FQNNGV. The CDR3 runs to 15 residues. CDR3 coding DNA: TGTGCCAGCAGCTTAGAGCCCAGCTCTGGAAACACCATATATTTT. The encoded protein is CASSLEPSSGNTIYF. Looking up the rest from reference TRBV11-2 and TRBJ1-3 gives the full variable domain: EAGVAQSPRYKIIEKRQSVAFWCNPISGHATLYWYQQILGQGPKLLIQFQNNGVVDDSQLPKDRFSAERLKGVDSTLKIQPAKLEDSAVYLCASSLEPSSGNTIYFGEGSWLTVV.

This clonotype was seen repeatedly, ten times or more. J is TRBJ1-1 and V is TRBV15; D is unresolved. This CDR3 has 14 residues. V lost 0 bases and J lost 7, with 12 bases in between. Germline loops: CDR1 LNHNV, CDR2 YYDKDF (reference sequence). The CDR3 protein is CATSRDRGAREAFF. The CDR3 DNA sequence: TGTGCCACCAGCAGAGATCGAGGAGCCCGTGAAGCTTTCTTT.

V usage is TRBV7-9 and J usage is TRBJ2-7; 11 positions match TRBD2. Germline assignment: CDR1 SEHNR and CDR2 FQNEAQ (reference sequence). The CDR3 is 14 residues long. The ends lost 5 bases at V and 4 bases at J; junction bases unmatched: 4. The CDR3 protein is CASSRGLAVYEQYF. The CDR3 nucleotides read TGTGCCAGCAGCCGGGGACTAGCGGTTTACGAGCAGTACTTC.

This clonotype was found many times. The chain couples TRBV7-2 to TRBJ2-5; TRBD1 agrees at 8 bases. This CDR3 has 14 amino acids. J lost 4 bases, V lost 4 bases, and 5 bases had no gene match. In germline, CDR1 is SGHTA, CDR2 FQGNSA. This CDR3 reads CASSSTGVRETQYF. The CDR3 DNA is TGTGCCAGCAGCTCGACAGGGGTCAGAGAGACCCAGTACTTC.

This clonotype was recorded many times. The rearrangement uses TRBV28 and TRBJ2-1; 7 positions agree with TRBD2. Per the germline V gene, CDR1 is MDHEN and CDR2 is SYDVKM. CDR3 size: 15 residues. V was clipped by 5 bases and J by 3 bases; unmatched bases: 7. The CDR3 region has the DNA TGTGCCAGCAGTCCGGGGGGACTTAGCTACAATGAGCAGTTCTTC. It translates to CASSPGGLSYNEQFF.

This clonotype was counted a few times. The chain joins TRBV9 to TRBJ2-7; possibly TRBD1 for D (6 bases). The CDR3 covers 13 residues. The germline V and J ends were trimmed by 0 bases and 7 bases, with 11 bases remaining between them. The germline gives CDR1 SGDLS, CDR2 YYNGEE. This CDR3 is CASSVGGGGEQYF. CDR3 DNA: TGTGCCAGCAGCGTAGGAGGGGGTGGAGAGCAGTACTTC.

On this clonotype itself: A read error is likely, as this CDR3 ends without the conserved phenylalanine or tryptophan. V and J are TRBV30 and TRBJ1-2; TRBD1 matches 7 bases. The junction had 4 bases not matched to a gene; V was cut back by 6 bases and J by 6 bases. CDR3 length: 11 residues. Germline V gives CDR1 GTSNPN, CDR2 SVGIG (reference sequence). The DNA for the CDR3 is TGTGCCTGCCTAACAGGGGATGGCTACACCCTC. It encodes CACLTGDGYTL.

This clonotype was counted between two and nine times. V is TRBV28 and J is TRBJ1-2, with a weak D call TRBD1 (5 bases). This CDR3 spans 14 amino acids. Germline V gene data show CDR1 as MDHEN and CDR2 as SYDVKM. Trimming took 7 bases from V and 2 from J, leaving 14 bases between them. CDR3 sequence: CASTPGQSNYGYTF. CDR3 coding DNA: TGTGCCAGCACCCCGGGGCAGAGCAACTATGGCTACACCTTC.